The present entry profiles one TCR beta chain with its context. No antigen is known for it. The assay was immunoSEQ multiplex PCR, and TCRdb's table has in-frame clones only and misses some. The sample has around 120,000 clones; 88% are singletons. Pooling covered second doses at about 4 or about 12 weeks. These data belong to a study of T cell responses to AZD1222 COVID-19 vaccine. CDR1 is SGHNT and CDR2 is YYREEE in the germline V gene (reference sequence). This CDR3 has 14 residues. V was cut by 3 bases and J by 1 base, with 7 bases left in between. General observations from the study: Spike-spanning, vaccine-associated CD4 TCRs were dominant at 160-218 and 743-854. Donors in the cohort were predominantly white British and more often female, and clonal diversity was possibly underestimated.

Sequenced here: peripheral blood, sampled 28 days after the second AZD1222 dose. This receptor was obtained from an adult who received the AZD1222 COVID-19 vaccine. This chain connects TRBV5-4 to TRBJ2-2; D tentatively reads TRBD1 or TRBD2 (5 bases each). Here the CDR3 reads CASSSRGNTGELFF. CDR3 bases: TGTGCCAGCAGCTCGAGGGGGAACACCGGGGAGCTGTTTTTT.